Sequencing of this T cell receptor beta chain was carried out in a study of T cell repertoires in cytomegalovirus infection. Across the study: Based on public TCR beta signatures, there were indications of CMV infection and of a matching HLA type.

This clonotype was recorded a few times. Its cognate antigen is unknown. The CDR3 runs 14 residues. Germline CDR1 SEHNR, CDR2 FQNEAQ (reference sequence). Losses at the gene ends were 3 bases for V and 7 bases for J; bases not matched to a gene: 4. One entry per CDR3 protein results from TCRdb running MiXCR on the reads. The table has fewer than 1,000,000 distinct CDR3 sequences, 31% seen once. This sequence joins TRBV7-9 and TRBJ2-1, with 9 nucleotides matching TRBD2. The origin of this receptor is a human donor in good health (CMV status not recorded). Some clones in this sample may be carry-over from other donors' samples. The input for sequencing was cultured CD8+ T cells from PBMCs, taken from culture after CMV antigen stimulation. The DNA for the CDR3 is TGTGCCAGCAGCTTTGCGGGGGGGCAGAATGAGCAGTTCTTC. The encoded protein is CASSFAGGQNEQFF.